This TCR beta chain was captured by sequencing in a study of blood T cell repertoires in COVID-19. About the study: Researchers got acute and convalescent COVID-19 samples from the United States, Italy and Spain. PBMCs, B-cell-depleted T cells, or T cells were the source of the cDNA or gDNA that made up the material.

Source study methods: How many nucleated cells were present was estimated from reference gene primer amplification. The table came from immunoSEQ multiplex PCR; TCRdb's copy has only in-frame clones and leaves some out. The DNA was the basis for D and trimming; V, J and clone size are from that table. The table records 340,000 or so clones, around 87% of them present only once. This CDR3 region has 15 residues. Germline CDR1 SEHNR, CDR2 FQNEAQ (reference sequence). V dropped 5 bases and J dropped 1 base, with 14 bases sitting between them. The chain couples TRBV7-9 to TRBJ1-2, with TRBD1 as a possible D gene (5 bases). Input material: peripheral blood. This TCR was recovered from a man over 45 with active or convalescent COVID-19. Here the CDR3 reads CASSPPGGNNYGYTF. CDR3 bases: TGTGCCAGCAGCCCCCCCGGGGGAAATAACTATGGCTACACCTTC.